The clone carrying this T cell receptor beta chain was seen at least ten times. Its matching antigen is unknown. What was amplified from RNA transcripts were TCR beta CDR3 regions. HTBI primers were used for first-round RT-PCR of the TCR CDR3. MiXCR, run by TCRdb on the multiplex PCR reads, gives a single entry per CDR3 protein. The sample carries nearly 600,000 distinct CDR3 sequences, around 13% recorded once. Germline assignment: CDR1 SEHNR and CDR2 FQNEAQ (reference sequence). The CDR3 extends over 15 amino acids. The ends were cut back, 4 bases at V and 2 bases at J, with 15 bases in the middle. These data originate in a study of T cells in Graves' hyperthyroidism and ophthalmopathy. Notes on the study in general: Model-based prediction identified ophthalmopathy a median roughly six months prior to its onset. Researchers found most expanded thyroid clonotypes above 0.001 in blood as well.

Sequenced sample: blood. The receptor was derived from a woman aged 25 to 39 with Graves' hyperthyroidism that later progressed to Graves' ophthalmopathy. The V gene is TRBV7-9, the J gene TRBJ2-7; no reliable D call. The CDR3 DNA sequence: TGTGCCAGCAGCTCCCCTTCGGCGGTAACCTACGAGCAGTACTTC. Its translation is CASSSPSAVTYEQYF.